This entry describes one TCR beta chain. Each gene name is a mouse one. RNA was extracted and reverse transcribed into cDNA as the sequencing template. TCRdb's copy holds only in-frame clones and misses some; the assay was immunoSEQ multiplex PCR. Captured here are about 270,000 clones, none seen once; the top ten comprise 0.9% to 1.5%. Researchers sorted pooled cutaneous lymph node cells on the basis of CD4, CD8alpha, NKG2D, NKG2ACE and other markers. This sample stems from a study of CD8+ T cells in alopecia areata. The material sequenced was CD4+ T cells sorted from a lymph node. The sequence derives from a C3H/HeJ mouse with alopecia areata. The mice in this strain carry MHC haplotype H2-k.

CDR3 DNA, as far as it was read: TGTGCCAGCAGTGATATGTATAATTCGCCC. Translating gives CASSDMYNSP. The whole CDR3 protein reads CASSDMYNSPLYF. The rearrangement joins TRBV13-1 to TRBJ1-6; D is unclear. The sequence runs out 3 residues before the end of the CDR3; the remainder is reconstructed from the germline J gene. TRBJ1-6 is noted as an ORF with a role that remains uncertain. Trimming took 1 base from V and 4 from J, leaving 3 bases between them. The CDR3 has 13 residues. Germline V gene lookup returns CDR1 NSHNY and CDR2 SYGAGN.